The present T cell receptor beta chain was sequenced within a study of cytomegalovirus exposure and HLA in healthy donors. A word on this clone: Its antigen is as yet unknown.

With 60 Vbeta and 13 Jbeta primers, the PCR was carried out. The protocol was immunoSEQ multiplex PCR, while the TCRdb copy is restricted to in-frame clones and leaves out a portion. The profile covers about 97,000 clones, with roughly 71% appearing a single time and under 11% taken by the ten largest. The CDR3 consists of 13 residues. V gave up 5 bases and J gave up 8 bases, with 15 bases separating them. Germline CDR1 reads SGHTA; CDR2 reads FQGNSA. Study-wide points: Investigators reported approximately 170 TCR beta chains as tied to cytomegalovirus.

The sequencing input was PBMCs. This receptor was taken from a man aged 45-60 years in good health and CMV-seronegative. The chain combines TRBV7-2 with TRBJ1-2; D uncertain. This chain's CDR3 is CASSPYPAGGYTF. The CDR3 DNA follows: TGTGCCAGCAGCCCCTACCCTGCGGGGGGCTACACCTTC. Full variable domain (outside the CDR3, taken from reference TRBV7-2 and TRBJ1-2): GAGVSQSPSNKVTEKGKDVELRCDPISGHTALYWYRQSLGQGLEFLIYFQGNSAPDKSGLPSDRFSAERTGGSVSTLTIQRTQQEDSAVYLCASSPYPAGGYTFGSGTRLTVV.